This T cell receptor beta chain was recovered during a study of T cells in Graves' hyperthyroidism and ophthalmopathy. Many counts were recorded for this clonotype. Amplified regions were TCR beta CDR3 sequences from RNA transcripts. RT-PCR in the first round (using the HTBI primer set) targeted the TCR CDR3. TCRdb used MiXCR to reprocess the multiplex PCR reads, holding one entry per CDR3 protein. Among 300,000 or so distinct CDR3 sequences, roughly 23% were seen once, and the ten largest hold less than 65%. This CDR3 spans 15 amino acids. Germline values: CDR1 LGHDT, CDR2 YNNKEL (reference sequence). Between the trimmed V and J ends, which lost 3 bases and 2 bases, there was a span of 11 bases.

Sequenced input: blood. The clonotype was recovered from a woman between 50 and 59 years old with Graves' hyperthyroidism. The chain carries TRBV3-1 and TRBJ2-1; D is ambiguous. The CDR3 DNA is TGTGCCAGCAGCCACGACACCTATACCTACAATGAGCAGTTCTTC. Translating it yields CASSHDTYTYNEQFF.